A single sample is the source of the 14 T cell receptor beta chains below, sequenced in a study of T cell changes during pregnancy in multiple sclerosis. The method was immunoSEQ multiplex PCR; TCRdb's version includes in-frame clones alone and lacks a portion of them. The data contain approximately 100,000 clones, about 89% of them singletons. Sequencing used peripheral blood, obtained after pregnancy. These receptor sequences come from a female donor with multiple sclerosis, enrolled in a pregnancy study.

The rearrangement links TRBV10-3 to TRBJ2-1, with 10 positions matching TRBD2. The germline gives CDR1 ENHRY, CDR2 SYGVKD. After removal of 10 bases from V and 0 bases from J, the junction contained 3 bases not matched to a gene. CDR3 length: 14 residues. CDR3 in DNA: TGTGCCAATAGCGGGGGGAGCTCCTACAATGAGCAGTTCTTC. Its translation is CANSGGSSYNEQFF.

The chain carries TRBV27 and TRBJ2-7; possible D gene TRBD1, 6 bases. This CDR3 spans 15 amino acids. The V end lost 5 bases, the J end lost 7 bases, and 21 bases lay between the germline ends. Germline loops: CDR1 MNHEY, CDR2 SMNVEV (reference sequence). The CDR3 DNA is TGTGCCAGCAGTCTAGGGACAAACCCCTTGTTGGAGCAGTACTTC. Its translation is CASSLGTNPLLEQYF.

The chain uses TRBV7-9 and TRBJ1-4; 7 nucleotides align to TRBD1. The germline V gene has CDR1 SEHNR and CDR2 FQNEAQ (reference sequence). This CDR3 has 14 residues. Losses at the gene ends were 6 bases for V and 4 bases for J; bases not matched to a gene: 5. DNA of the CDR3: TGTGCCAGCAGGATACGGGACAGTAATGAAAAACTGTTTTTT. It encodes CASRIRDSNEKLFF. The variable domain in full, with the rest retrieved from reference TRBV7-9 and TRBJ1-4, is DTGVSQNPRHKITKRGQNVTFRCDPISEHNRLYWYRQTLGQGPEFLTYFQNEAQLEKSRLLSDRFSAERPKGSFSTLEIQRTEQGDSAMYLCASRIRDSNEKLFFGSGTQLSVL.

The rearrangement uses TRBV5-1 and TRBJ2-3; the D gene is possibly TRBD2 (5 bases). CDR1 and CDR2 (germline): SGHRS, YFSETQ. V shed 3 bases and J shed 6 bases, with 20 bases lying between them. The CDR3 has 16 amino acids. The CDR3 sequence: CASSSGPNGGGDTQYF. CDR3 DNA sequence: TGCGCCAGCAGCTCAGGCCCAAACGGAGGTGGTGATACGCAGTATTTT.

The rearrangement uses TRBV11-3 and TRBJ2-2, with D unclear. This CDR3 has 18 residues. The germline CDR1 and CDR2 sequences are SGHNT and YENEEA. V gave up 2 bases and J gave up 1 base, with 17 bases separating them. The CDR3 is CASSLTFRHPLNTGELFF. As DNA, the CDR3 is TGTGCCAGCAGCTTAACTTTCAGGCACCCTTTGAACACCGGGGAGCTGTTTTTT.

A word on this clone: The junction differs from germline at one of its ends, possibly a read error. The gene calls are TRBV6-5 and TRBJ2-7, with 7 bases aligning to TRBD1. CDR1 is MNHEY and CDR2 is SVGAGI in the germline V gene. CDR3 length: 14 amino acids. The CDR3 loop reads CASSYSPPGQVIVF. The CDR3 nucleotides read TGTGCCAGCAGTTACTCCCCCCCCGGACAGGTTATAGTATTC.

Here the CDR3 reads CSAQRDRVYTGELFF. The CDR3 region has the DNA TGCAGCGCCCAACGTGACAGGGTGTACACCGGGGAGCTGTTTTTT. The rearrangement joins TRBV29-1 to TRBJ2-2; TRBD1 agrees at 7 bases. After removal of 7 bases from V and 3 bases from J, the junction contained 11 bases not matched to a gene. CDR1 is SQVTM, CDR2 ANQGSEA, per germline. The CDR3 is made up of 15 amino acids.

This clone came up once. The chain is built from TRBV29-1 and TRBJ2-3, with 11 bases matching TRBD2. The V gene's germline CDR1 is SQVTM and CDR2 ANQGSEA. Trimming at V came to 3 bases and at J to 0 bases, leaving 2 bases not matched to a gene. The CDR3 contains 15 residues. CDR3 nucleotides: TGCAGCGTTGAGACTAGCGGGGTTAGCACAGATACGCAGTATTTT. This sequence encodes CSVETSGVSTDTQYF.

In DNA, the CDR3 is TGTGCCAGTCCAGGGCCGGGCCAGCCCCAGCATTTT. Translation: CASPGPGQPQHF. The chain uses TRBV6-1 and TRBJ1-5; D perhaps matches TRBD1 (5 bases). Trimming shortened V by 9 bases and J by 7 bases, and 13 bases separated the two germline ends. The CDR3 has 12 residues. Germline V CDR1 and CDR2: MNHNS, SASEGT.

This rearrangement joins TRBV18 to TRBJ2-7, with 8 bases aligning to TRBD1. J lost 1 base, V lost 0 bases, and 5 bases had no gene match. Germline loops: CDR1 KGHSH, CDR2 LQKENI. This CDR3 is built from 16 residues. CDR3 sequence: CASSPPRTGYSYEQYF. The CDR3 nucleotides read TGTGCCAGCTCACCACCCCGGACAGGGTATTCCTACGAGCAGTACTTC.

The chain links TRBV11-3 to TRBJ2-2; TRBD2 matches at 8 bases. Germline V gene lookup returns CDR1 SGHNT and CDR2 YENEEA. V gave up 1 base and J gave up 7 bases; unmatched junction bases: 5. The CDR3 sequence is 15 residues long. The CDR3 loop is CASSLAGGPGGELFF. The CDR3 nucleotides read TGTGCCAGCAGCTTAGCGGGGGGGCCCGGCGGGGAGCTGTTTTTT.

The chain has TRBV5-6 and TRBJ1-6, with D uncertain. Trimming cost V 1 base and J 0 bases, with 11 bases left between them. The germline V gene has CDR1 SGHDT and CDR2 YYEEEE. The CDR3 spans 17 residues. The DNA of the CDR3 is TGTGCCAGCAGCTTGATTGCGGGGAGCTCCTATAATTCACCCCTCCACTTT. This translates into CASSLIAGSSYNSPLHF.

This clone was counted once. The rearrangement joins TRBV12-2 to TRBJ2-7; TRBD1, the table's D call, was not compared with the DNA. TRBV12-2 is described as a pseudogene. This CDR3 is 14 amino acids long. CDR3 in amino acids: CASRPRTGNYEQYF. CDR3 in DNA: TGTGCAAGTCGCCCCCGGACAGGGAACTACGAGCAGTACTTC.

This chain connects TRBV4-1 to TRBJ2-3; TRBD2 matches 11 bases. Germline trimming cut 1 base from V and 2 bases from J; bases unmatched to any gene: 5. Germline assignment: CDR1 MGHRA and CDR2 YSYEKL. The CDR3 runs to 17 residues. The CDR3 nucleotides are TGCGCCAGCAGCCAAGCCCCTAGCGGGGGGATCACAGATACGCAGTATTTT. It encodes CASSQAPSGGITDTQYF.